The present T cell receptor beta chain was sequenced within a study of PD-1 blockade in classical Hodgkin lymphoma. Study-wide context: Nivolumab dosing for patients was 3 mg/kg, administered intravenously every 2 weeks. General study points: Baseline TCR diversity was reportedly lower in newly diagnosed patients than healthy donors.

Sequenced by immunoSEQ multiplex PCR; TCRdb stores in-frame clones only, minus some. Among about 11,000 clones listed, approximately 81% were seen once. Time point reported: cycle 4 day 1 (C4D1), after more than 5 weeks of nivolumab. Each patient relapsed following autologous stem cell transplantation, and prior brentuximab vedotin exposure differed. Purification of CD4+ T cells from thawed PBMCs was performed via magnetic negative selection. On this clone itself: What it binds is unknown.

CDR1 is MDHEN and CDR2 is SYDVKM in the germline V gene. Trimming took 7 bases from V and 11 from J, leaving 21 bases between them. CDR3 length: 14 amino acids. The chain is built from TRBV28 and TRBJ1-5, with unresolved D. Sequenced material: CD4+ T cells from blood, taken before the fourth cycle of nivolumab. The source of this sequence is a human donor with classical Hodgkin lymphoma. CDR3 DNA sequence: TGTGCCAGCACCCCCGGGTCCGTCGTAGTGTCCCAGCATTTT. It specifies CASTPGSVVVSQHF.